This T cell receptor (beta chain) was captured by sequencing in a study of blood T cell repertoires in COVID-19. Participants reported their clinical history, and cohort assignment relied on those reports. Clones were read by immunoSEQ multiplex PCR, and TCRdb kept only the in-frame ones, dropping some. Of about 150,000 clones listed, around 87% were seen once; the top ten hold roughly 4%. J lost 0 bases, V lost 7 bases, and 17 bases had no gene match. Per germline, CDR1 SGHTA and CDR2 FQGTGA. The CDR3 spans 19 residues. The chain combines TRBV7-3 with TRBJ2-1, with TRBD2 matching 8 bases. The sequence derives from a middle-aged woman who had been exposed to COVID-19. Sequences were obtained from PBMCs or T cells enriched from blood (not recorded which). In nucleotides, the CDR3 is TGTGCCAGCACCCCGGTGGCGAGCGGGGGCGACTTCTCCTACAATGAGCAGTTCTTC. It codes for CASTPVASGGDFSYNEQFF.